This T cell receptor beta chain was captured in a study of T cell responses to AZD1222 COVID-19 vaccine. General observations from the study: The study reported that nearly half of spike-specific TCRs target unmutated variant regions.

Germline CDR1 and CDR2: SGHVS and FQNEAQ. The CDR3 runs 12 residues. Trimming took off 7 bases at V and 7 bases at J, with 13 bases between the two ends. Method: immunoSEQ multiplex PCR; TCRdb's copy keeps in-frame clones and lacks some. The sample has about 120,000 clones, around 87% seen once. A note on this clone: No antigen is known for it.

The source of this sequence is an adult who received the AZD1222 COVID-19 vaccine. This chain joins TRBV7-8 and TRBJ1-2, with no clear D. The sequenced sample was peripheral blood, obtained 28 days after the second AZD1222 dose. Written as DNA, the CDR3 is TGTGCCAGCACTAGGATCAGCGGTGGCTACACCTTC. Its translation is CASTRISGGYTF.